Detailed here is one T cell receptor beta chain. What it binds is not known. This sample is drawn from a study of T-cell reconstitution after alpha-beta-depleted transplantation in children. Overall study findings and caveats: Where some patients showed high TCRbeta diversity at day 60, it came from recipient T cells and thymic progenitors that had survived. One year after transplant, T-cell counts and diversity came mostly from newly produced T cells. Reportedly, only several hundred clones from non-depleted graft cells drove alpha-beta T-cell counts at about two months.

Unique molecular identifiers tagged the TCRbeta library. TCRdb re-called the PCR reads through MiXCR, storing one row per CDR3 protein. The table lists approximately 500,000 distinct CDR3 sequences, 25% to 30% of them singletons. This CDR3 comprises 15 residues. V was pared by 3 bases and J by 0 bases, with 14 bases between. Germline CDR1 DFQATT, CDR2 SNEGSKA (reference sequence). The starting material was PBMCs, obtained before TCRalphabeta/CD19-depleted stem cell transplant. The receptor was isolated from a boy younger than two with Wiskott-Aldrich syndrome, due to receive a stem cell transplant. J is TRBJ2-5 and V is TRBV20-1; D might be TRBD1 or TRBD2, each matching 5 bases. The CDR3 reads CSASTWGPYQETQYF. In nucleotides, the CDR3 is TGCAGTGCTAGCACCTGGGGACCGTACCAAGAGACCCAGTACTTC.